The rows below give T cell receptor beta chains drawn from one sample of a study of blood T cells in healthy people across ages. TCRdb analysed the 5' RACE reads with MiXCR anew, one entry per CDR3 protein. The sample holds 600,000 to 900,000 distinct CDR3 sequences, about 26% seen once. The same data also went into a second study, on T cells of mothers and their children.

The sequencing input was blood. These receptors came from a boy aged 5-17 years in good health. Both conserved end residues are part of each CDR3. A D gene is named only where the DNA matches it firmly. Clone size appears in some rows only: once, few, many, or a class for an expanded clone.

cdr3_nt: TGTGCCAGCAGCGCCCAGTCTCGGGCGATGGGTGGCTACACCTTC
cdr3_aa: CASSAQSRAMGGYTF
clone_size: .
d_call: .
j_call: TRBJ1-2
v_call: TRBV6-1

cdr3_nt: TGTGCCAGCAGCTTATTGGGGGAGAACACTGAAGCTTTCTTT
cdr3_aa: CASSLLGENTEAFF
clone_size: .
d_call: .
j_call: TRBJ1-1
v_call: TRBV7-9

cdr3_nt: TGTGCCTGGATATCTAGCGGGGGTTACAATGAGCAGTTCTTC
cdr3_aa: CAWISSGGYNEQFF
clone_size: few
d_call: TRBD2
j_call: TRBJ2-1
v_call: TRBV30

cdr3_nt: TGTGCCAGCAGTCCCGAGGGGGATACCCAGTACTTC
cdr3_aa: CASSPEGDTQYF
clone_size: many
d_call: .
j_call: TRBJ2-5
v_call: TRBV12-3/TRBV12-4

cdr3_nt: TGCGCCAGCAGCTCGGGACAGGGAGAGGAAAAACTGTTTTTT
cdr3_aa: CASSSGQGEEKLFF
clone_size: .
d_call: TRBD1
j_call: TRBJ1-4
v_call: TRBV5-1

cdr3_nt: TGTGCCAGCAGGAAACAGGGGAAAGACACTGAAGCTTTCTTT
cdr3_aa: CASRKQGKDTEAFF
clone_size: few
d_call: TRBD1
j_call: TRBJ1-1
v_call: TRBV12-3/TRBV12-4

cdr3_nt: TGTGCCAGCAGCCGGGACAGGGTCTATGGGACCAAAAACATTCAGTACTTC
cdr3_aa: CASSRDRVYGTKNIQYF
clone_size: .
d_call: TRBD1
j_call: TRBJ2-4
v_call: TRBV6-8

cdr3_nt: TGTGCCAGCTCGGCTAGCCCACAAGAGACCCAGTACTTC
cdr3_aa: CASSASPQETQYF
clone_size: .
d_call: .
j_call: TRBJ2-5
v_call: TRBV13

cdr3_nt: TGTGCCAGCAGTTTATTCGGGAGAGACAATGAGCAGTTCTTC
cdr3_aa: CASSLFGRDNEQFF
clone_size: .
d_call: .
j_call: TRBJ2-1
v_call: TRBV27

cdr3_nt: TGTGCCATCAGTGACATGAATGAAAAACTGTTTTTT
cdr3_aa: CAISDMNEKLFF
clone_size: .
d_call: .
j_call: TRBJ1-4
v_call: TRBV10-3

cdr3_nt: TGTGCCAGCAGCTTATACGCAGGGGGGAGTGTGAACACTGAAGCTTTCTTT
cdr3_aa: CASSLYAGGSVNTEAFF
clone_size: .
d_call: TRBD1
j_call: TRBJ1-1
v_call: TRBV11-2

cdr3_nt: TGTGCCAGCAGCCAAGATATGAGGGCAGCTCCCGCTAATGAAAAACTGTTTTTT
cdr3_aa: CASSQDMRAAPANEKLFF
clone_size: .
d_call: .
j_call: TRBJ1-4
v_call: TRBV4-2

cdr3_nt: TGTGCCAGCAGTCCTCACGACAAGTACCAAGAGACCCAGTACTTC
cdr3_aa: CASSPHDKYQETQYF
clone_size: .
d_call: .
j_call: TRBJ2-5
v_call: TRBV7-9

cdr3_nt: TGTGCCAGTAGTAGGCCAGGCCTGGAGAGGCCCCAGCATTTT
cdr3_aa: CASSRPGLERPQHF
clone_size: few
d_call: .
j_call: TRBJ1-5
v_call: TRBV19

cdr3_nt: TGTGCCAGCAGCTTAACGTACGGGGACAATGAGCAGTTCTTC
cdr3_aa: CASSLTYGDNEQFF
clone_size: few
d_call: .
j_call: TRBJ2-1
v_call: TRBV7-3

cdr3_nt: TGCAGCGTAGCCGGGACTAGCGGAAGCACAGATACGCAGTATTTT
cdr3_aa: CSVAGTSGSTDTQYF
clone_size: .
d_call: TRBD2
j_call: TRBJ2-3
v_call: TRBV29-1

cdr3_nt: TGTGCCAGCAGACACGGACCCGTTCAAGACGAGCAGTACTTC
cdr3_aa: CASRHGPVQDEQYF
clone_size: .
d_call: .
j_call: TRBJ2-7
v_call: TRBV6-2/TRBV6-3

cdr3_nt: TGTGCCAGCAGTCTCGGACAGGGGGTGGCCCAAGAGACCCAGTACTTC
cdr3_aa: CASSLGQGVAQETQYF
clone_size: .
d_call: TRBD1
j_call: TRBJ2-5
v_call: TRBV28

cdr3_nt: TGTGCCAGCAGTTTCGGTGTGTTCGCTGAAGCTTTCTTT
cdr3_aa: CASSFGVFAEAFF
clone_size: few
d_call: .
j_call: TRBJ1-1
v_call: TRBV12-3/TRBV12-4

cdr3_nt: TGTGCCAGCAGCCAAGGGACAGGGGGCTACAACTATGGCTACACCTTC
cdr3_aa: CASSQGTGGYNYGYTF
clone_size: .
d_call: TRBD1
j_call: TRBJ1-2
v_call: TRBV3-1

cdr3_nt: TGTGCCAGCAGTCCCCACAGGTTTAGCCACGAGCAGTACTTC
cdr3_aa: CASSPHRFSHEQYF
clone_size: few
d_call: .
j_call: TRBJ2-7
v_call: TRBV27

cdr3_nt: TGTGCCTGGAGGATCCAAGAGACCCAGTACTTC
cdr3_aa: CAWRIQETQYF
clone_size: few
d_call: .
j_call: TRBJ2-5
v_call: TRBV30

cdr3_nt: TGTGCCAGCAGCCATACAGGGTATCAAGAGACCCAGTACTTC
cdr3_aa: CASSHTGYQETQYF
clone_size: .
d_call: .
j_call: TRBJ2-5
v_call: TRBV27

cdr3_nt: TGCAGTGCTATCGCGGGGACAGGGGGCCAGCTAGCTTTCTTT
cdr3_aa: CSAIAGTGGQLAFF
clone_size: .
d_call: TRBD1
j_call: TRBJ1-1
v_call: TRBV20-1

cdr3_nt: TGTGCCAGCAGCTTAACTGCGGCGGGGTACACAGATACGCAGTATTTT
cdr3_aa: CASSLTAAGYTDTQYF
clone_size: .
d_call: .
j_call: TRBJ2-3
v_call: TRBV11-2

cdr3_nt: TGTGCCAGCAGCTTGGGAATAGCGGGGGGGGCCCCGGAGACCCAGTACTTC
cdr3_aa: CASSLGIAGGAPETQYF
clone_size: .
d_call: TRBD2
j_call: TRBJ2-5
v_call: TRBV7-8

cdr3_nt: TGTGCCAGCAGTTACTCCTCACTAGCGGGGACCTACAATGAGCAGTTCTTC
cdr3_aa: CASSYSSLAGTYNEQFF
clone_size: few
d_call: TRBD2
j_call: TRBJ2-1
v_call: TRBV6-5

cdr3_nt: TGTGCCAGCAGTACACAGGGTCAAGAGACCCAGTACTTC
cdr3_aa: CASSTQGQETQYF
clone_size: .
d_call: .
j_call: TRBJ2-5
v_call: TRBV6-1

cdr3_nt: TGTGCCATCAGCACAGGGCCTGGGGCCAACGTCCTGACTTTC
cdr3_aa: CAISTGPGANVLTF
clone_size: .
d_call: .
j_call: TRBJ2-6
v_call: TRBV10-3

cdr3_nt: TGCGCCAGCAGCCTCGGCATGGGCGGCGAGAACACCGGGGAGCTGTTTTTT
cdr3_aa: CASSLGMGGENTGELFF
clone_size: few
d_call: .
j_call: TRBJ2-2
v_call: TRBV5-1

cdr3_nt: TGTGCCAGCAGTCCCACAGCCGGGACGACCAATAACTATGGCTACACCTTC
cdr3_aa: CASSPTAGTTNNYGYTF
clone_size: few
d_call: .
j_call: TRBJ1-2
v_call: TRBV6-1

cdr3_nt: TGTGCCAGCAGTGAATCGGGACAGCAATACACTGAAGCTTTCTTT
cdr3_aa: CASSESGQQYTEAFF
clone_size: .
d_call: TRBD1
j_call: TRBJ1-1
v_call: TRBV25-1

cdr3_nt: TGTGCCATCGCCTCCTACGGCTGGAACACTGAAGCTTTCTTT
cdr3_aa: CAIASYGWNTEAFF
clone_size: few
d_call: .
j_call: TRBJ1-1
v_call: TRBV10-3

cdr3_nt: TGTGCCAGCAGGCCCAGCGGGGGGCCTACAGATACGCAGTATTTT
cdr3_aa: CASRPSGGPTDTQYF
clone_size: few
d_call: TRBD2
j_call: TRBJ2-3
v_call: TRBV7-2

cdr3_nt: TGTGCCAGCAGCGCCGGACAGGGCTTCGCCAAAAACATTCAGTACTTC
cdr3_aa: CASSAGQGFAKNIQYF
clone_size: few
d_call: TRBD1
j_call: TRBJ2-4
v_call: TRBV9

cdr3_nt: TGCAATGCGAACAGGTTGAATAGCAATCAGCCCCAGCATTTT
cdr3_aa: CNANRLNSNQPQHF
clone_size: .
d_call: .
j_call: TRBJ1-5
v_call: TRBV20-1

cdr3_nt: TGCAGTGCTCCTCAGGGACACCGGGGCTACAATGAGCAGTTCTTC
cdr3_aa: CSAPQGHRGYNEQFF
clone_size: few
d_call: .
j_call: TRBJ2-1
v_call: TRBV20-1

cdr3_nt: TGTGCCAGCAGCTTATCAAAGGGGGCATATGGCTACACCTTC
cdr3_aa: CASSLSKGAYGYTF
clone_size: once
d_call: TRBD1
j_call: TRBJ1-2
v_call: TRBV7-9

cdr3_nt: TGTGCCAGCAGCCTTGCGGAAGGGGGCTATGGCTACACCTTC
cdr3_aa: CASSLAEGGYGYTF
clone_size: .
d_call: .
j_call: TRBJ1-2
v_call: TRBV3-1

cdr3_nt: TGCAGTGCTAGAGAAGCGGTCTGGAACACTGAAGCTTTCTTT
cdr3_aa: CSAREAVWNTEAFF
clone_size: .
d_call: .
j_call: TRBJ1-1
v_call: TRBV20-1